The 13 T cell receptor beta chains below all came from one sample that was sequenced in a study of cytomegalovirus exposure and HLA in healthy donors. The PCR had 60 Vbeta and 13 Jbeta primers. Method: immunoSEQ multiplex PCR; TCRdb's copy keeps in-frame clones and lacks some. The sample carries around 150,000 clones, approximately 80% recorded once. The sequenced material came from PBMCs. The receptors come from a man between 18 and 29 years old in good health and CMV-seronegative.

The V and J genes are TRBV4-1 and TRBJ1-5; D ambiguous. CDR1 and CDR2 (germline): MGHRA, YSYEKL. Trimming shortened V by 1 base and J by 6 bases, and 13 bases separated the two germline ends. This CDR3 contains 15 residues. The CDR3 DNA is TGCGCCAGCAGCCAAGGCCGGGGTGTGGGTCAGCCCCAGCATTTT. It yields the protein CASSQGRGVGQPQHF.

As concerns this clone: The DNA is omitted, as the CDR3 cannot be located on it reliably, and the CDR3 follows TCRdb's listing. CDR3 protein: CASITPWASGSSYEQYF. The V call is TRBV21-1, the J call TRBJ2-7; the table assigns TRBD2, which was not confirmed against the DNA. TRBV21-1 is labeled a pseudogene. The CDR3 is made up of 17 amino acids, end residues included.

The rearrangement uses TRBV5-5 and TRBJ2-1; 8 bases are shared with TRBD1. The junction had 10 bases not matched to a gene; V was cut back by 0 bases and J by 8 bases. From germline, CDR1 is SGHKS and CDR2 YYEKEE (reference sequence). The CDR3 loop spans 16 amino acids. CDR3 sequence: CASSLGDRGSVDEQFF. DNA of the CDR3: TGTGCCAGCAGCTTGGGTGACAGGGGCTCTGTCGATGAGCAGTTCTTC.

This chain uses TRBV6-1 with TRBJ2-2; 8 bases fit TRBD2. The CDR3 has 15 residues. The germline gives CDR1 MNHNS, CDR2 SASEGT. With V trimmed by 6 bases and J by 6 bases, 9 bases remained unmatched. The CDR3 protein is CASRGAREGAGELFF. For the CDR3, the DNA is TGTGCCAGCAGGGGGGCCCGGGAGGGAGCCGGGGAGCTGTTTTTT.

This rearrangement joins TRBV7-9 to TRBJ2-3; possibly TRBD1 for D (6 bases). Trimming shortened V by 3 bases and J by 3 bases, and 10 bases separated the two germline ends. The CDR3 contains 14 residues. From germline, CDR1 is SEHNR and CDR2 FQNEAQ (reference sequence). The CDR3 DNA reads TGTGCCAGCAGCTTGCGACAGGAGACAGATACGCAGTATTTT. This encodes CASSLRQETDTQYF.

Written as DNA, the CDR3 is TGTGCCAGCAGTGAAATACGGGTGTCGGCTGAAGCTTTCTTT. Residues: CASSEIRVSAEAFF. The rearrangement joins TRBV6-5 to TRBJ1-1; the D is unclear. Trimming pared 5 bases from V and 6 bases from J, leaving 16 bases between. The CDR3 is 14 amino acids. Germline CDR1 is MNHEY and CDR2 is SVGAGI.

This chain joins TRBV9 and TRBJ1-1; a weak D match, TRBD1 (5 bases). CDR3 length: 16 residues. Germline V gives CDR1 SGDLS, CDR2 YYNGEE. V lost 3 bases and J 0 bases, leaving 15 bases between the germline ends. CDR3 sequence reads: CASSGDRNRMNTEAFF. The CDR3 nucleotides are TGTGCCAGCAGCGGCGACAGAAACCGAATGAACACTGAAGCTTTCTTT.

This chain uses TRBV5-4 with TRBJ2-3; 13 nucleotides line up with TRBD2. The germline V gene encodes CDR1 SGHNT and CDR2 YYREEE (reference sequence). V shed 3 bases, J shed 2 bases, and the junction held 6 bases outside the gene matches. CDR3 size: 17 residues. As DNA, the CDR3 is TGTGCCAGCAGCTGGGAGGGACTAGCGGGGATCACAGATACGCAGTATTTT. Protein: CASSWEGLAGITDTQYF.

This clone was seen only once. The chain carries TRBV10-3 and TRBJ2-5; TRBD2 matches at 9 bases. Per the germline V gene, CDR1 is ENHRY and CDR2 is SYGVKD. The V and J ends lost 4 bases and 5 bases, in that order; junction bases with no gene match: 8. The CDR3 totals 15 residues. In nucleotides, the CDR3 is TGTGCCATCAGTGCAAATAGCGGGAGAGGGGAGACCCAGTACTTC. Protein sequence: CAISANSGRGETQYF.

The V gene is TRBV5-5, the J gene TRBJ1-1; 8 positions match TRBD1. The V gene end was trimmed by 0 bases and the J gene end by 2 bases; junction bases not matched to a gene: 9. The CDR3 has 17 residues. Germline CDR1 is SGHKS and CDR2 is YYEKEE (reference sequence). The CDR3 spells CASSLALIGQGNTEAFF. In DNA, the CDR3 is TGTGCCAGCAGCTTGGCACTAATAGGACAGGGAAACACTGAAGCTTTCTTT.

This chain joins TRBV7-6 and TRBJ2-3, with D unresolved. This CDR3 is built from 12 residues. Trimming removed 3 bases from V and 13 bases from J, with 14 bases in between. Germline CDR1 is SGHVS and CDR2 is FNYEAQ. CDR3 residues: CASSFGHIEEYF. The DNA of the CDR3 is TGTGCCAGCAGCTTTGGCCACATAGAGGAGTATTTT.

The chain joins TRBV28 to TRBJ2-3, with D perhaps matching TRBD2 (6 bases). V was trimmed by 6 bases and J by 0 bases, leaving 13 bases between them. The CDR3 loop spans 15 amino acids. Germline V gene lookup returns CDR1 MDHEN and CDR2 SYDVKM. The CDR3 DNA reads as TGTGCCAGCAGATCCGGGACTGCAAGCACAGATACGCAGTATTTT. Translation: CASRSGTASTDTQYF. The variable domain in full, completed from reference TRBV28 and TRBJ2-3, reads DVKVTQSSRYLVKRTGEKVFLECVQDMDHENMFWYRQDPGLGLRLIYFSYDVKMKEKGDIPEGYSVSREKKERFSLILESASTNQTSMYLCASRSGTASTDTQYFGPGTRLTVL.

This clone was seen only a few times. This chain connects TRBV2 to TRBJ1-2; TRBD1 is a possible D gene (6 bases). V lost 3 bases to trimming and J lost 4 bases, with 12 bases between them. The germline V gene has CDR1 SNHLY and CDR2 FYNNEI. The CDR3 runs to 14 residues. CDR3 nucleotide sequence: TGTGCCAGCAGTGAGTCCGGGACACTCTATGGCTACACCTTC. This translates into CASSESGTLYGYTF.